A single sample is the source of the 31 T cell receptor beta chains below, sequenced in a study of cytomegalovirus exposure and HLA in healthy donors. Primers included in the PCR were 60 Vbeta and 13 Jbeta primers. Method: immunoSEQ multiplex PCR; TCRdb's copy keeps in-frame clones and lacks some. The sample has about 85,000 clones; over 65% are singletons. Sample: PBMCs. The source is a man aged 30-40 years in good health and CMV-seronegative.

This clone turned up a few times. This chain uses TRBV5-4 with TRBJ1-4, with D perhaps matching TRBD1 (5 bases). V lost 6 bases to trimming and J lost 4 bases, with 19 bases between them. The V gene's germline CDR1 is SGHNT and CDR2 YYREEE (reference sequence). There are 16 residues in the CDR3. CDR3: CASTLLPAGINEKLFF. CDR3 nucleotide sequence: TGTGCCAGCACCCTCCTCCCCGCAGGGATTAATGAAAAACTGTTTTTT.

The chain is built from TRBV5-3 and TRBJ2-7, with D possibly being TRBD1 (6 bases). TRBV5-3 is an ORF for which the function is uncertain. Trimming pared 4 bases from V and 10 bases from J, leaving 15 bases between. This CDR3 comprises 12 residues. This CDR3 is CARSARTAKQYF. CDR3 sequence (DNA): TGTGCCAGAAGCGCGAGGACAGCCAAACAGTACTTC.

This chain connects TRBV28 to TRBJ2-5; 9 bases map to TRBD2. The J segment lost 2 bases and the V segment lost 0 bases, leaving 1 base of the junction unmatched. Germline V gene sequence: CDR1 MDHEN, CDR2 SYDVKM. The CDR3 is 15 residues long. The CDR3: CASSLWRGGQETQYF. CDR3 coding DNA: TGTGCCAGCAGTTTATGGCGGGGGGGTCAAGAGACCCAGTACTTC.

CDR3 DNA sequence: TGTGCCACCAGTATTTGGGATTCGGGGAATGAGCAGTTCTTC. Translation: CATSIWDSGNEQFF. The rearrangement links TRBV15 to TRBJ2-1; TRBD2 is a possible D gene (5 bases). V shed 6 bases and J shed 7 bases, with 16 bases lying between them. Per the germline V gene, CDR1 is LNHNV and CDR2 is YYDKDF (reference sequence). The CDR3 contains 14 residues.

This sequence joins TRBV13 and TRBJ1-6, with 7 bases identical to TRBD1. This CDR3 has 15 residues. Trimming removed 5 bases from V and 6 bases from J; junction bases left unmatched: 7. Per germline, CDR1 PRHDT and CDR2 FYEKMQ (reference sequence). CDR3 amino acids: CASSGRQGANSPLHF. As DNA, the CDR3 is TGTGCCAGCAGCGGCCGACAGGGAGCTAATTCACCCCTCCACTTT.

The V and J genes are TRBV28 and TRBJ1-2; no definite D call. CDR3 length equals 12 residues. Germline assignment: CDR1 MDHEN and CDR2 SYDVKM. V was pared by 2 bases and J by 5 bases, with 6 bases between. For the CDR3, the DNA is TGTGCCAGCAGTTTAAATCAGTATGGCTACACCTTC. Its protein product is CASSLNQYGYTF.

Remarks on this clone: The junction shows a germline mismatch at one end, possibly a read error. CDR3 nucleotide sequence: TGTGCTAGCAGTCCGCTCCAGGGAATCGGTGGCTACACCTTC. This translates into CASSPLQGIGGYTF. This chain uses TRBV7-7 with TRBJ1-2, with D maybe TRBD1 (5 bases). The germline V gene encodes CDR1 SSHAT and CDR2 FNYEAQ (reference sequence). CDR3 size: 14 residues.

The J gene is TRBJ1-2, the V gene TRBV7-2, with a possible D match to TRBD1 (6 bases). The CDR3 consists of 16 residues. Germline lookup yields CDR1 SGHTA and CDR2 FQGNSA. Trimming took 6 bases from V and 4 from J, leaving 21 bases between them. The DNA for the CDR3 is TGTGCCAGCAGTTCGGACAGCGGTTATGTCCTCTATGGCTACACCTTC. It specifies CASSSDSGYVLYGYTF.

This clone has more than one count but fewer than ten. The chain couples TRBV7-2 to TRBJ1-2, with 9 bases fitting TRBD1. CDR3 length: 14 amino acids. V lost 5 bases, J lost 7 bases, and 8 bases stayed unmatched. Germline CDR1 SGHTA, CDR2 FQGNSA. This CDR3 is CASSPGDRVGGYTF. CDR3 nucleotide sequence: TGTGCCAGCAGCCCAGGGGACAGGGTGGGTGGCTACACCTTC. Together with reference TRBV7-2 and TRBJ1-2, the CDR3 gives the full variable domain: GAGVSQSPSNKVTEKGKDVELRCDPISGHTALYWYRQSLGQGLEFLIYFQGNSAPDKSGLPSDRFSAERTGGSVSTLTIQRTQQEDSAVYLCASSPGDRVGGYTFGSGTRLTVV.

This clone was detected only once. The CDR3 DNA sequence: TGTGCCAGCAGCTTAAACCATCTAGCGGGGGGCACAGATACGCAGTATTTT. Its translation: CASSLNHLAGGTDTQYF. V and J are TRBV7-3 and TRBJ2-3, with 10 bases that match TRBD2. Trimming removed 1 base from V and 1 base from J; junction bases left unmatched: 5. CDR3 size: 17 residues. CDR1 SGHTA and CDR2 FQGTGA come from the germline V gene.

V usage is TRBV28 and J usage is TRBJ2-3; 8 bases line up with TRBD1. The ends lost 4 bases at V and 7 bases at J; junction bases unmatched: 13. The CDR3 runs 16 residues. The germline gives CDR1 MDHEN, CDR2 SYDVKM. The CDR3 reads CASSSFTGQGHYTQYF. The CDR3 DNA follows: TGTGCCAGCAGTTCTTTTACAGGACAGGGACATTATACGCAGTATTTT. Full variable domain (rest looked up from reference TRBV28 and TRBJ2-3): DVKVTQSSRYLVKRTGEKVFLECVQDMDHENMFWYRQDPGLGLRLIYFSYDVKMKEKGDIPEGYSVSREKKERFSLILESASTNQTSMYLCASSSFTGQGHYTQYFGPGTRLTVL.

The genes are TRBV15 and TRBJ2-1; 11 nucleotides align to TRBD2. Germline V gives CDR1 LNHNV, CDR2 YYDKDF (reference sequence). The CDR3 sequence is 16 residues long. Losses at the gene ends were 1 base for V and 4 bases for J; bases not matched to a gene: 3. For the CDR3, the DNA is TGTGCCACCAGCAGAGCCGGGACTAGCGGTTACAATGAGCAGTTCTTC. This codes for CATSRAGTSGYNEQFF.

The rearrangement uses TRBV19 and TRBJ2-1, with TRBD2 matching 9 bases. Germline V lookup: CDR1 LNHDA, CDR2 SQIVND (reference sequence). V shed 10 bases and J 8 bases; nucleotides not matched to a gene: 15. This CDR3 region has 15 residues. Here the CDR3 DNA reads TGTGCCACCCAAGGGGGGCTAGCGGGAATGGATGAGCAGTTCTTC. This translates into CATQGGLAGMDEQFF.

The chain's CDR3 is CAWSVRIGSNEAFF. Here the CDR3 DNA reads TGTGCCTGGAGTGTACGAATTGGTAGTAATGAAGCTTTCTTT. V is TRBV30 and J is TRBJ1-1, with D hard to call. V was shortened by 0 bases and J by 7 bases, with 15 bases between the two germline ends. Germline V CDR1 and CDR2: GTSNPN, SVGIG (reference sequence). The CDR3 length is 14 residues.

This chain joins TRBV10-3 and TRBJ2-2, with D uncertain. CDR3 length: 12 amino acids. V lost 6 bases and J 8 bases, leaving 10 bases between the germline ends. Germline CDR1 is ENHRY and CDR2 is SYGVKD. In nucleotides, the CDR3 is TGTGCCATCAGACGAGAGGTGGGGGAGCTGTTTTTT. Translating it yields CAIRREVGELFF.

This chain connects TRBV28 to TRBJ2-1; a possible D gene is TRBD1 (6 bases). The V and J ends lost 5 bases and 15 bases respectively, with 14 bases between them. Germline V lookup: CDR1 MDHEN, CDR2 SYDVKM. This CDR3 spans 11 amino acids. The CDR3 protein is CASSARQGRFF. For the CDR3, the DNA is TGTGCCAGCAGTGCCCGGCAGGGGAGGTTCTTC.

This chain connects TRBV5-4 to TRBJ2-7; 12 bases align to TRBD2. The V and J ends lost 3 bases and 4 bases, in that order; junction bases with no gene match: 2. CDR1 and CDR2 from the germline V gene are SGHNT and YYREEE (reference sequence). The CDR3 is 14 amino acids. The CDR3 nucleotides read TGTGCCAGCAGCTCCGGGACTAGCGGGTACGAGCAGTACTTC. This codes for CASSSGTSGYEQYF.

The rearrangement links TRBV4-2 to TRBJ2-7, with 9 bases lining up with TRBD2. CDR3 length: 15 amino acids. Germline CDR1 LGHNA, CDR2 YNFKEQ. Losses at the gene ends were 1 base for V and 0 bases for J; bases not matched to a gene: 1. The CDR3 loop reads CASSQGLADSYEQYF. The DNA for the CDR3 is TGTGCCAGCAGCCAAGGACTAGCGGACTCCTACGAGCAGTACTTC.

The rearrangement uses TRBV5-1 and TRBJ2-7; 9 bases map to TRBD1. There are 13 residues in the CDR3. V was pared by 4 bases and J by 7 bases, with 6 bases of the junction left unmatched. Germline V gives CDR1 SGHRS, CDR2 YFSETQ. The CDR3 region is CASSTGQGFEQYF. CDR3 DNA: TGCGCCAGCAGCACCGGACAGGGGTTTGAGCAGTACTTC.

This chain links TRBV18 with TRBJ2-4; TRBD1 is a possible D gene (5 bases). The V gene lost 2 bases and the J gene lost 1 base, with 12 bases spanning the gap. In germline, CDR1 is KGHSH, CDR2 LQKENI. The CDR3 extends over 16 amino acids. CDR3 amino acids: CASSPSGNWAKNIQYF. The CDR3 nucleotides read TGTGCCAGCTCACCATCAGGGAATTGGGCCAAAAACATTCAGTACTTC.

The J gene is TRBJ2-7, the V gene TRBV7-2; 7 bases align to TRBD2. The trim removed 7 bases at V and 5 bases at J, leaving 17 bases unmatched. In germline, CDR1 is SGHTA, CDR2 FQGNSA. The CDR3 runs to 16 residues. CDR3 bases: TGTGCCAGCACCATTAGGCTTGGGGGGACTATCCACGAGCAGTACTTC. This codes for CASTIRLGGTIHEQYF.

The chain employs TRBV7-6 and TRBJ2-3; 7 bases line up with TRBD2. CDR1 SGHVS and CDR2 FNYEAQ come from the germline V gene. The CDR3 extends over 18 amino acids. The trim removed 5 bases at V and 5 bases at J, leaving 19 bases unmatched. CDR3 sequence: CASSPKPGWGGAQDTQYF. CDR3 coding DNA: TGTGCCAGCAGCCCCAAACCAGGTTGGGGGGGAGCACAAGATACGCAGTATTTT. The full variable domain, in which reference TRBV7-6 and TRBJ2-3 provide the parts outside the CDR3, is GAGVSQSPRYKVTKRGQDVALRCDPISGHVSLYWYRQALGQGPEFLTYFNYEAQQDKSGLPNDRFSAERPEGSISTLTIQRTEQRDSAMYRCASSPKPGWGGAQDTQYFGPGTRLTVL.

V is TRBV9 and J is TRBJ2-1; 10 bases are a match to TRBD2. V lost 3 bases, J lost 0 bases, and 6 bases stayed unmatched. From germline, CDR1 is SGDLS and CDR2 YYNGEE. The CDR3 has 17 amino acids. The CDR3 bases are TGTGCCAGCAGCGCCGGACTAGCGGACAGCTCCTACAATGAGCAGTTCTTC. This sequence encodes CASSAGLADSSYNEQFF.

The CDR3 DNA follows: TGTGCCATCAGGCCGGGACTAGCGGGAGGGCAACACAATGAGCAGTTCTTC. It translates to CAIRPGLAGGQHNEQFF. The genes are TRBV10-3 and TRBJ2-1; 16 bases are a match to TRBD2. The germline gives CDR1 ENHRY, CDR2 SYGVKD. Trimming at V came to 6 bases and at J to 5 bases, leaving 7 bases not matched to a gene. This CDR3 is 17 amino acids long.

The chain carries TRBV5-8 and TRBJ2-2; 11 positions match TRBD2. This CDR3 has 15 amino acids. V lost 5 bases to trimming and J lost 6 bases; unmatched junction nucleotides: 6. Germline V lookup: CDR1 SGHTS, CDR2 YDEGEE. Here the CDR3 reads CASRLAGGPPGELFF. CDR3 DNA: TGTGCCAGCAGGCTAGCGGGGGGCCCTCCCGGGGAGCTGTTTTTT.

The chain employs TRBV7-2 and TRBJ2-1; 14 nucleotides match TRBD2. Trimming took 2 bases from V and 15 from J; bases not matched to a gene: 12. The CDR3 is made up of 16 amino acids. Germline V gene data show CDR1 as SGHTA and CDR2 as FQGNSA. CDR3 sequence: CASSLTPPTSGRALFF. In nucleotides, the CDR3 is TGTGCCAGCAGCTTAACCCCTCCGACTAGCGGGAGGGCCTTGTTCTTC.

On this clone: Additional DNA sequences in this sample encode the identical CDR3. The chain combines TRBV30 with TRBJ1-6, with D maybe TRBD1 (5 bases). V lost 0 bases and J lost 9, with 12 bases in between. This CDR3 comprises 14 residues. Germline V gene lookup returns CDR1 GTSNPN and CDR2 SVGIG (reference sequence). The CDR3 region is CAWSVYTGISPLHF. CDR3 bases: TGTGCCTGGAGTGTATATACAGGAATTTCACCCCTCCACTTT.

The V gene is TRBV5-1, the J gene TRBJ1-6; 7 bases map to TRBD1. Germline V lookup: CDR1 SGHRS, CDR2 YFSETQ. V shed 1 base, J shed 6 bases, and the junction held 4 bases outside the gene matches. This CDR3 has 15 residues. As DNA, the CDR3 is TGCGCCAGCAGCTTGCGGGACAGCCTTAATTCACCCCTCCACTTT. Protein sequence: CASSLRDSLNSPLHF.

This clone has only a few counts. The chain uses TRBV7-2 and TRBJ2-5; 8 bases line up with TRBD2. V was pared by 2 bases and J by 5 bases, with 7 bases of the junction left unmatched. The CDR3 consists of 15 residues. The germline V gene has CDR1 SGHTA and CDR2 FQGNSA. In DNA, the CDR3 is TGTGCCAGCAGCTTACCCGGGACTAGTGGGGAGACCCAGTACTTC. Encoded protein: CASSLPGTSGETQYF.

The chain has TRBV7-9 and TRBJ2-7; 8 bases agree with TRBD1. Germline-derived CDR1 and CDR2 are SEHNR and FQNEAQ (reference sequence). The CDR3 has 19 amino acids. The junction had 20 bases not matched to a gene; V was cut back by 0 bases and J by 7 bases. The DNA for the CDR3 is TGTGCCAGCAGCTTAGCCCTAGGACCGACAGGGGCGACGATAAGGGAGCAGTACTTC. Translation gives CASSLALGPTGATIREQYF.

The chain has TRBV2 and TRBJ1-3; possibly TRBD1 for D (5 bases). The CDR3 runs 15 residues. The V end was cut by 4 bases, the J end by 2 bases, with 12 bases between. The germline gives CDR1 SNHLY, CDR2 FYNNEI. CDR3 DNA: TGTGCCAGCAGTGTATCTGACAGACCTGGAAACACCATATATTTT. It translates to CASSVSDRPGNTIYF.